This T cell receptor beta chain was found in a study of follicular helper T cells after annual influenza vaccination. The overall study: Across the 2013-2014, 2014-2015 and 2015-2016 vaccination seasons, some subjects were resampled.

The study's findings and limits: ICOS-CD38- cTfh most often held earlier Day 7 ICOS+CD38+ clones.

Sequencing used immunoSEQ multiplex PCR; TCRdb keeps in-frame clones, though not all of them. The data hold about 27,000 clones, with roughly 80% observed a single time. Time point noted: 2014-2015 season, pre-vaccination. Each time point used about 35 to 100 mL of blood. Points on this clone: Its target is not known.

This TCR came from an adult who received the influenza vaccine. Sequencing was performed on CXCR5+ CD38- circulating T follicular helper cells from blood, taken on the day of influenza vaccination. Subset indicated: circulating Tfh, non-naive CD4+CXCR5+PD-1+ (ICOS+CD38+ or ICOS-CD38-).

CDR3: CASSPGVGAGSDTQYF. The CDR3 DNA reads as TGTGCCAGCAGCCCCGGTGTGGGGGCAGGGTCAGATACGCAGTATTTT. The chain employs TRBV7-3 and TRBJ2-3, with a weak D call TRBD1 (6 bases). V shed 5 bases and J shed 4 bases, with 19 bases lying between them. There are 16 residues in the CDR3. CDR1 and CDR2 from the germline V gene are SGHTA and FQGTGA.